This T cell receptor beta chain came from a study of T cell clusters in autoimmune cytopenias. Study-level results: TRB repertoire shifts in secondary cytopenia and chronic lymphocytic leukemia mostly reflected lymphoma, not autoimmunity. Primary autoimmune cytopenia patients appeared to lack physiological T cell clusters present in healthy donors.

Germline CDR1 and CDR2: KGHSH and LQKENI. The CDR3 covers 15 residues. As regards this clonotype: What it binds is unknown.

TRB was amplified from approximately 250 ng of peripheral blood genomic DNA per sample. TRB rearrangements were amplified by touch-down multiplex PCR with mixed TRB-A/B primers. TCRdb reprocessed the multiplex PCR reads, keeping one entry per CDR3 protein, no DNA. This sample's clone table lists over 6,500 distinct CDR3 sequences. The data also belong to a second study, concerning T cell repertoires in aging, cancer and after chemotherapy.

This rearrangement joins TRBV18 to TRBJ1-5. The sequenced material came from peripheral blood. This clonotype originated in a human donor in good health. Here the CDR3 reads CASSQQGADNQPQHF.